This paragraph reports one TCR beta chain. Its antigen remains unidentified. Base qualities were left out, and no much larger clone turns up one base away. Systemically healthy Caucasian individuals from Russia, about 38 in total and aged about 6 to 95 years, were included as donors. Roughly 11 milliliters of peripheral blood were drawn from each donor into EDTA-treated Vacutainer tubes. PBMCs were isolated by Ficoll-Paque density-gradient centrifugation, with at least 6 million obtained per sample. Total RNA, at least 6 micrograms per sample, was extracted from PBMCs with Trizol reagent. The percentages of naive CD45RAhigh/CD27high T cells were determined by flow cytometry on a PBMC aliquot from every donor. These data originate in a study of blood T cells in healthy people across ages (dated by TCRdb to the mid-2010s). General notes on the study: Template switching captured roughly one uniquely barcoded TCR beta cDNA molecule per two T cells in model experiments. To track age-related changes in TCR beta repertoire diversity, the study relied on deep sequencing normalized with unique cDNA molecular identifiers. Donors were grouped into four age groups: young (average 16 years), middle-aged (39), aged (about 60) and long-lived (82). Donors of different ages were randomly distributed across sequencing lanes to avoid experimental bias. The study analyzed two additional independent replicas of 1 million unique cDNA reads from the same blood draw for two donors, one aged 18 to 29 and one aged 80 or older. Results and caveats for the whole study, not just this receptor: Observed TCR beta diversity correlated strongly with the percentage of naive T cells measured by flow cytometry. The CMV infection status of donors was not known, potentially confounding age-related changes in expanded clonotypes. Estimates of total diversity from one million sequenced T cells were regarded as lower bounds and underestimates. Compared with the aged group, the long-lived group had more naive CD4+ T cells, fewer expanded clones and increased TCR diversity, suggesting age selection. Because profiling used bulk unsorted PBMCs, naive and antigen-experienced compartments could not be compared conclusively. As age increased, observed TCR beta diversity per million T cells dropped in a roughly linear way, and a significant reduction was already evident by age around 41.

In the germline V gene, CDR1 corresponds to MGHDK and CDR2 to SYGVNS. V is shortened by 7 bases, J by 7 bases, and the region joining them spans 8 bases. The CDR3 holds 12 amino acids from the cysteine to the phenylalanine. Solely the CDR3 DNA is kept, with 36 bases framed from the first base. The library relied on 5' RACE. The instrument was an Illumina HiSeq 2500. A second 7 to 11 cycle PCR used a sample-barcoded 5' primer and a J-beta primer mix. A unique molecular identifier was introduced onto each TCR beta cDNA molecule by a template-switch 5' adaptor carrying 12 random nucleotides. Each sample yielded at least 3 million CDR3-containing paired-end reads. First-strand cDNA was synthesized from all RNA with the Mint cDNA synthesis kit, primed by a TRBC-specific oligonucleotide. All cDNA was treated with uracil-DNA glycosylase and then went through a first 18-cycle PCR with the universal primers M1SS and BC2_uni_R. As for the original processing: Each sample was normalized by randomly selecting 1 million high-quality reads, each carrying a distinct molecular identifier. Reads with shared molecular identifiers were discarded instead of being binned into consensus sequences. MiTCR, with a Q25 quality threshold and the strictest error-elimination algorithm, was used for CDR3 identification, clonotype clustering and error correction. Lower-bound total TCR beta diversity was estimated with a nonparametric unseen species model using Euler transformation. TCRdb's own reprocessing of the public reads used fastp at Q25 and MiXCR and kept productive beta chains. Identical CDR3 protein sequences are pooled into one entry, listed with their most common genes and DNA. TCRdb's processing, not the study's, gives the V and J calls here. For this sample the table gives hundreds of thousands of distinct CDR3 sequences, of which about 61% were detected only once. Jointly, the top ten make up approximately 24% of the sample.

The chain is assembled from TRBV25-1 and TRBJ1-6, with the D gene call left open. The origin of this receptor is a man in his forties in good health. Sequencing was done on a sample of blood. The nucleotide sequence is given as TGTGCCAGCACCCTGGGGAATTCACCCCTCCACTTT. Its protein is CASTLGNSPLHF.